This TCR beta chain emerged from a study of CD8 T cells in Susac syndrome. CD8+ and CD4+ T cells from blood underwent TCR beta sequencing. TEMRA cells were FACS-enriched, and CD8+ and CD4+ T cells were isolated negatively. Study-wide findings and caveats: As the study acknowledged, the number of individuals in its TCR sequencing and HLA analysis was relatively small.

Comments on this clonotype: The antigen is unknown.

With 6 bases clipped from V and 0 bases from J, the junction kept 17 bases outside the gene matches. CDR3 length: 19 amino acids. CDR1 and CDR2 from the germline V gene are KGHSH and LQKENI. Reverse transcription of about 0.5 to 1 ug RNA was carried out with random hexamers. Amplification of TCR beta CDR3 was carried out by immunoSEQ multiplex PCR, which covered 54 Vbeta and 13 Jbeta segments. From the immunoSEQ multiplex PCR reads, TCRdb called clonotypes with MiXCR, one entry per CDR3 protein. The sample holds over 300,000 distinct CDR3 sequences, 92% seen once. This receptor was obtained from a human donor with multiple sclerosis. The specimen was CD4+ T cells from PBMCs. The chain uses TRBV18 and TRBJ2-1; TRBD2 aligns across 7 bases. CDR3 sequence: CASSTLRRSGASSYNEQFF. The CDR3 bases are TGTGCCAGCTCCACGTTGAGACGCAGCGGGGCCAGCTCCTACAATGAGCAGTTCTTC. Filled out from reference TRBV18 and TRBJ2-1, the complete variable domain reads NAGVMQNPRHLVRRRGQEARLRCSPMKGHSHVYWYRQLPEEGLKFMVYLQKENIIDESGMPKERFSAEFPKEGPSILRIQQVVRGDSAAYFCASSTLRRSGASSYNEQFFGPGTRLTVL.